Shown below are 12 T cell receptor beta chains from a single sample sequenced in a study of T-cell memory formation after mild COVID-19. One entry per CDR3 protein results from TCRdb running MiXCR on the 5' RACE reads. The sample comprises roughly 130,000 distinct CDR3 sequences, around 15% of which are singletons, and approximately 4.7% rests with the top ten. Material for sequencing was PBMCs or a T cell subset sorted from them (not recorded which). The receptor set was obtained from a young man who had mild COVID-19 (a few samples of this study predate the infection). Cell type and time point are not known.

Only a few counts were recorded for this clonotype. The chain employs TRBV7-2 and TRBJ2-3; D gene ambiguous. The CDR3 sequence is 14 residues long. V dropped 5 bases and J dropped 10 bases, with 19 bases sitting between them. The germline CDR1 and CDR2 sequences are SGHTA and FQGNSA. Here the CDR3 DNA reads TGTGCCAGCAGCCCGCCCTTATTAGTTTCCCCGCAGTATTTT. It translates to CASSPPLLVSPQYF. Variable domain in full (rest from reference TRBV7-2 and TRBJ2-3): GAGVSQSPSNKVTEKGKDVELRCDPISGHTALYWYRQSLGQGLEFLIYFQGNSAPDKSGLPSDRFSAERTGGSVSTLTIQRTQQEDSAVYLCASSPPLLVSPQYFGPGTRLTVL.

This clonotype was found a few times. The chain employs TRBV5-1 and TRBJ1-2; 8 bases are shared with TRBD1. The CDR3 totals 12 residues. V lost 5 bases, J lost 8 bases, and 5 bases stayed unmatched. CDR1 SGHRS and CDR2 YFSETQ come from the germline V gene. CDR3 coding DNA: TGCGCCAGCAGTCACCCAGGGGGCGGCTACACCTTC. Translated, it gives CASSHPGGGYTF.

This clonotype was recorded a few times. The chain recombines TRBV9 with TRBJ1-6; no clear D gene. Germline CDR1 and CDR2: SGDLS and YYNGEE. The CDR3 contains 12 residues. The V end was cut by 2 bases, the J end by 8 bases, with 5 bases between. CDR3 DNA: TGTGCCAGCAGCGTTGAGCATTCACCCCTCCACTTT. Protein product: CASSVEHSPLHF.

This clonotype was observed a few times. The rearrangement joins TRBV27 to TRBJ2-5; a possible D gene is TRBD1 (5 bases). V was trimmed by 6 bases and J by 5 bases, leaving 16 bases between them. CDR1 is MNHEY, CDR2 SMNVEV, per germline (reference sequence). The CDR3 runs 14 residues. CDR3 nucleotide sequence: TGTGCCAGCAGCCCCCGCCGACAGAGGGAGACCCAGTACTTC. This codes for CASSPRRQRETQYF.

This clonotype was seen ten or more times. The chain links TRBV4-3 to TRBJ2-1; 8 bases are shared with TRBD2. This CDR3 contains 15 residues. V lost 3 bases and J lost 7; bases outside the gene matches: 8. The germline V gene has CDR1 LGHNA and CDR2 YSLEER. CDR3 nucleotide sequence: TGCGCCAGCAGCCAGCCCAGCGGGGGTAGGAATGAGCAGTTCTTC. Protein sequence: CASSQPSGGRNEQFF.

A few counts support this clonotype. V usage is TRBV5-6 and J usage is TRBJ1-2; 8 positions agree with TRBD1. Trimming cost V 2 bases and J 3 bases; bases outside gene matches: 12. The germline CDR1 and CDR2 sequences are SGHDT and YYEEEE. The CDR3 sequence is 17 residues long. The CDR3 coding sequence is TGTGCCAGCAGCTTAAGACGGACAGGGAAGACTTACTATGGCTACACCTTC. Translating it yields CASSLRRTGKTYYGYTF.

This clonotype was observed a few times. The chain recombines TRBV12-3 or TRBV12-4 with TRBJ1-5, with 7 positions matching TRBD1. This CDR3 is 15 amino acids long. Trimming took 3 bases from V and 0 from J; bases not matched to a gene: 2. The CDR3 here is CASSFRDSSNQPQHF. CDR3 sequence (DNA): TGTGCCAGCAGTTTCAGGGACAGTAGCAATCAGCCCCAGCATTTT.

The chain combines TRBV20-1 with TRBJ2-3; D remains ambiguous. CDR3 size: 14 residues. The germline V gene has CDR1 DFQATT and CDR2 SNEGSKA (reference sequence). With 2 bases removed from V and 1 base from J, the gap between germline ends came to 10 bases. The CDR3 nucleotides are TGCAGTGCTAGATCAGAAACGGGCACAGATACGCAGTATTTT. It is translated as CSARSETGTDTQYF.

This clonotype was picked up a small number of times. The genes are TRBV18 and TRBJ2-2; no clear D. The V and J ends lost 2 bases and 4 bases respectively, with 8 bases between them. The CDR3 runs to 14 residues. Germline CDR1 and CDR2: KGHSH and LQKENI. In DNA form, the CDR3 reads TGTGCCAGCTCACCAATCGGCACCACCGGGGAGCTGTTTTTT. Encoded protein: CASSPIGTTGELFF.

This clonotype has just a few counts. The genes are TRBV19 and TRBJ1-5, with 9 positions matching TRBD1. Germline V gene data show CDR1 as LNHDA and CDR2 as SQIVND (reference sequence). After removal of 6 bases from V and 5 bases from J, the junction contained 2 bases not matched to a gene. This CDR3 spans 13 amino acids. The CDR3 region has the DNA TGTGCCAGTAGCCGGGACAGGGATCAGCCCCAGCATTTT. Protein product: CASSRDRDQPQHF.

A word on this clonotype: The CDR3 does not close with the conserved phenylalanine or tryptophan, likely indicating a read error. The CDR3 DNA sequence: TGCAGTGCTAGAATCCCCGTAACCTACGAGCAGTACTTA. Its translation: CSARIPVTYEQYL. This chain connects TRBV20-1 to TRBJ2-7; no firm D call. The germline V gene has CDR1 DFQATT and CDR2 SNEGSKA (reference sequence). The CDR3 totals 13 residues. The V gene lost 2 bases and the J gene lost 2 bases, with 10 bases spanning the gap.

This chain joins TRBV25-1 and TRBJ2-3; D is unresolved. The CDR3 covers 14 residues. Trimming stripped 5 bases from V and 1 base from J, with 10 bases between. Germline-derived CDR1 and CDR2 are MGHDK and SYGVNS. CDR3 protein: CASSPALRTDTQYF. The CDR3, as DNA: TGTGCCAGCAGTCCTGCACTTCGCACAGATACGCAGTATTTT.